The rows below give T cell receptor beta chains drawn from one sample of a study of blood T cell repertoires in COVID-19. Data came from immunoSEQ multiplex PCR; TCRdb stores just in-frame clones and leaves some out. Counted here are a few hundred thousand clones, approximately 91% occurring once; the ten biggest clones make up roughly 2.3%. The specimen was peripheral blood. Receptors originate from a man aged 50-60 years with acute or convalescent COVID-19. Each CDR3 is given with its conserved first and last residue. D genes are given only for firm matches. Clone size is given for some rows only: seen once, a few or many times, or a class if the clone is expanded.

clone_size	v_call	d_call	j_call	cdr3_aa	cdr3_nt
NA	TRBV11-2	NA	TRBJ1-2	CASSKRGAGYTF	TGTGCCAGCAGCAAGCGGGGGGCTGGCTACACCTTC
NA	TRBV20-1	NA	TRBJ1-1	CSAGGQYEAFF	TGCAGTGCTGGAGGACAATACGAAGCTTTCTTT
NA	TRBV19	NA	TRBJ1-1	CASTLGAEAFF	TGTGCCAGTACCCTGGGGGCAGAAGCTTTCTTT
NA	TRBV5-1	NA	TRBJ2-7	CASSLAGSSYEQYF	TGCGCCAGCAGCTTGGCGGGAAGCTCCTACGAGCAGTACTTC
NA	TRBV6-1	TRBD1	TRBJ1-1	CASSEGRDRASNTEAFF	TGTGCCAGCAGTGAAGGCCGGGACAGGGCTTCGAACACTGAAGCTTTCTTT
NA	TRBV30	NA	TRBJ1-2	CAWIADINYGYTF	TGTGCCTGGATCGCGGATATTAACTATGGCTACACCTTC
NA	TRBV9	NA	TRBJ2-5	CASSPGTGETQYF	TGTGCCAGCAGCCCGGGAACCGGGGAGACCCAGTACTTC
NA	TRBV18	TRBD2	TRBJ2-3	CASSPGVAGGTDTQYF	TGTGCCAGCTCACCAGGGGTAGCGGGGGGCACAGATACGCAGTATTTT
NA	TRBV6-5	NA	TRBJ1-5	CASSPGGNYQPQHF	TGTGCCAGCAGCCCCGGCGGAAACTATCAGCCCCAGCATTTT
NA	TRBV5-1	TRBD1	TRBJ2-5	CASSLGQGHQETQYF	TGCGCCAGCAGCTTGGGACAGGGGCATCAAGAGACCCAGTACTTC
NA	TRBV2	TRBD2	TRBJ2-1	CASSEGPGGPYNEQFF	TGTGCCAGCAGTGAAGGTCCGGGGGGGCCCTACAATGAGCAGTTCTTC
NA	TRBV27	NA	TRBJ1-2	CASSLLRAGGYTF	TGTGCCAGCAGTTTACTGCGGGCGGGTGGCTACACCTTC
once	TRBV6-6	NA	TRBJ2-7	CASSYLGDEQYF	TGTGCCAGCAGTTATTTAGGGGACGAGCAGTACTTC
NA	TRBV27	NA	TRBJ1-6	CASSFEQPNSPLHF	TGTGCCAGCAGTTTCGAACAACCAAATTCACCCCTCCACTTT
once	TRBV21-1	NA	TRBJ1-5	CASSTPRGLAPQHF	TGTGCCAGCAGCACCCCGAGGGGACTAGCGCCCCAGCATTTT
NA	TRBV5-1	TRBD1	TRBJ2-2	CASLQTGGNTGELFF	TGCGCCAGCCTTCAGACAGGGGGGAACACCGGGGAGCTGTTTTTT
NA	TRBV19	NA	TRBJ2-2	CASSIGRDTGELFF	TGTGCCAGTAGTATAGGACGGGACACCGGGGAGCTGTTTTTT
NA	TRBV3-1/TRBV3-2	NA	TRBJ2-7	CASSLIPYEQYF	TGTGCCAGCAGTCTAATCCCCTACGAGCAGTACTTC
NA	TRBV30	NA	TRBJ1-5	CAWSVGAVSNQPQHF	TGTGCCTGGAGTGTAGGGGCAGTTAGCAATCAGCCCCAGCATTTT
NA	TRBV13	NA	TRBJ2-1	CASSLVGDEQFF	TGTGCCAGCAGCTTAGTGGGAGATGAGCAGTTCTTC
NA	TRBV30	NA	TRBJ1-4	CAWSVGLGEKLFF	TGTGCCTGGAGTGTGGGACTTGGTGAAAAACTGTTTTTT
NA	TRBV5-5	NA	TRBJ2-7	CASSLAVGPYEQYF	TGTGCCAGCAGCTTGGCGGTGGGGCCGTACGAGCAGTACTTC
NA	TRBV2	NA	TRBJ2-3	CASSEWLADTDTQYF	TGTGCCAGCAGTGAGTGGTTAGCGGACACAGATACGCAGTATTTT
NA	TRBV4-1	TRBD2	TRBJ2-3	CASSQARLTSGPTDTQYF	TGCGCCAGCAGCCAAGCCCGCCTGACTAGCGGACCCACAGATACGCAGTATTTT
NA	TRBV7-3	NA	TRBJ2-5	CASSSYRDETQYF	TGTGCCAGCAGCTCCTACAGGGACGAGACCCAGTACTTC
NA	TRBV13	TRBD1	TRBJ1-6	CASSYRDRGGSPLHF	TGTGCCAGCAGCTACCGGGACAGGGGTGGTTCACCCCTCCACTTT
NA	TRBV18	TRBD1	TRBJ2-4	CASSPVTGTLQNIQYF	TGTGCCAGCTCACCTGTGACAGGGACCCTCCAAAACATTCAGTACTTC
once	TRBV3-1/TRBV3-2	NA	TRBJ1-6	CASSQGMGLDSPLHF	TGTGCCAGCAGCCAGGGTATGGGACTCGATTCACCCCTCCACTTT
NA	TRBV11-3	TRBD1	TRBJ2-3	CASSLGRGTSTDTQYF	TGTGCCAGCAGCTTAGGCAGGGGGACATCCACAGATACGCAGTATTTT
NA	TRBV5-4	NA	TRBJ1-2	CASSLAGAIGNYGYTF	TGTGCCAGCAGCTTGGCAGGGGCGATAGGGAACTATGGCTACACCTTC
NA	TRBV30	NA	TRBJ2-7	CAWSKDTGEQYF	TGTGCCTGGAGTAAGGACACCGGCGAGCAGTACTTC
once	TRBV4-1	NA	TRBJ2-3	CASSQTVVATDTQYF	TGCGCCAGCAGCCAAACAGTGGTGGCCACAGATACGCAGTATTTT
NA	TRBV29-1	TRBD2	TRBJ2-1	CSVGGGATNEQFF	TGCAGCGTTGGGGGGGGAGCAACTAATGAGCAGTTCTTC
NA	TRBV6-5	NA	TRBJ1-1	CASSYRQNTEAFF	TGTGCCAGCAGTTACAGACAGAACACTGAAGCTTTCTTT
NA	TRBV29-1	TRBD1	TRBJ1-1	CSDKRGLNTEAFF	TGCAGCGATAAAAGGGGGCTGAACACTGAAGCTTTCTTT
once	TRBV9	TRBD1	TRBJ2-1	CASSVAGTGKNEQFF	TGTGCCAGCAGCGTAGCTGGGACAGGGAAGAATGAGCAGTTCTTC